The present T cell receptor (beta chain) was sequenced within a study of T cell responses to AZD1222 COVID-19 vaccine. Remarks on this clone: What it binds is unknown.

Method: immunoSEQ multiplex PCR; TCRdb's copy keeps in-frame clones and lacks some. Among about 97,000 clones listed, around nine tenths were seen once. CDR3 length equals 16 residues. Germline CDR1 LGHNA, CDR2 YSLEER. Trimming stripped 3 bases from V and 6 bases from J, with 17 bases between. Points from the study as a whole: CD4 TCRs linked to vaccination spanned spike, dominating at 160-218 and 743-854. Repertoire sampling occurred only after the peak T cell response. A mostly white British donor set with more females was recruited, and clonal diversity was possibly underestimated.

The chain combines TRBV4-3 with TRBJ1-4; D is undetermined. The source was peripheral blood, collected on day 0 of AZD1222 vaccination. The TCR sequence derives from an adult in good health. CDR3 in DNA: TGCGCCAGCAGCCAGGGTAGAGCGGCGGAAGATGAAAAACTGTTTTTT. This encodes CASSQGRAAEDEKLFF.